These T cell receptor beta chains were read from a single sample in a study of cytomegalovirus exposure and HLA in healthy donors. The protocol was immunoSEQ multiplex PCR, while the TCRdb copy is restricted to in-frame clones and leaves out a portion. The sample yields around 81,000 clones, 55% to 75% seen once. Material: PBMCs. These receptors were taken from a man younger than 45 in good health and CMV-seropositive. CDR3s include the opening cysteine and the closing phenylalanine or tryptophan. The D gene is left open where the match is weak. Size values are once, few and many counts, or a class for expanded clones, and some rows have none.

CDR3: CASSSSAGNTIYF
DNA: TGTGCCAGCAGCTCTAGTGCGGGAAACACCATATATTTT
J: TRBJ1-3
V: TRBV7-2
D: NA
size: NA

CDR3: CSVETARQESYEQYF
DNA: TGCAGCGTTGAAACGGCCCGTCAGGAATCCTACGAGCAGTACTTC
J: TRBJ2-7
V: TRBV29-1
D: NA
size: NA

CDR3: CASSQGESLAYEQYF
DNA: TGTGCCAGCAGCCAAGGGGAGTCCTTGGCCTACGAGCAGTACTTC
J: TRBJ2-7
V: TRBV4-2
D: NA
size: few

CDR3: CASSESGTAYNSPLHF
DNA: TGTGCCAGCAGTGAATCAGGGACAGCCTATAATTCACCCCTCCACTTT
J: TRBJ1-6
V: TRBV25-1
D: TRBD1
size: once

CDR3: CASRRKAGGGTGELFF
DNA: TGTGCCAGCAGAAGGAAAGCGGGAGGGGGGACCGGGGAGCTGTTTTTT
J: TRBJ2-2
V: TRBV7-6
D: TRBD2
size: NA

CDR3: CASSSPSGFTDTQYF
DNA: TGTGCCAGCAGTTCTCCTAGCGGATTCACAGATACGCAGTATTTT
J: TRBJ2-3
V: TRBV28
D: TRBD2
size: few

CDR3: CASSQVAFSYNEQFF
DNA: TGTGCCAGCAGCCAAGTGGCCTTCTCCTACAATGAGCAGTTCTTC
J: TRBJ2-1
V: TRBV14
D: NA
size: NA

CDR3: CASSLSLSLSSYEQYF
DNA: TGTGCCAGCAGTTTATCCTTATCCCTGAGCTCCTACGAGCAGTACTTC
J: TRBJ2-7
V: TRBV27
D: NA
size: NA

CDR3: CASQGQGRDGYTF
DNA: TGTGCCAGCCAGGGACAGGGGAGGGATGGCTACACCTTC
J: TRBJ1-2
V: TRBV27
D: TRBD1
size: NA

CDR3: CASIPGRGAEAFF
DNA: TGTGCCAGCATCCCCGGCAGGGGGGCTGAAGCTTTCTTT
J: TRBJ1-1
V: TRBV2
D: TRBD1
size: NA

CDR3: CASSSLAGGTYEQYF
DNA: TGTGCCAGTAGTAGCCTAGCGGGAGGGACGTACGAGCAGTACTTC
J: TRBJ2-7
V: TRBV19
D: TRBD2
size: NA

CDR3: CASSTRGLGGYTF
DNA: TGTGCCAGCAGTACCCGGGGGTTGGGGGGCTACACCTTC
J: TRBJ1-2
V: TRBV28
D: NA
size: few

CDR3: CASSLVGQAYNEQFF
DNA: TGTGCCAGCAGCTTAGTTGGGCAGGCCTACAATGAGCAGTTCTTC
J: TRBJ2-1
V: TRBV11-3
D: NA
size: NA

CDR3: CAWSKGYGTSGSYEQYF
DNA: TGTGCCTGGAGTAAGGGGTATGGTACTAGCGGGAGTTACGAGCAGTACTTC
J: TRBJ2-7
V: TRBV30
D: TRBD2
size: NA

CDR3: CASSPSGTDTQYF
DNA: TGTGCCAGCTCACCCTCTGGCACAGATACGCAGTATTTT
J: TRBJ2-3
V: TRBV18
D: NA
size: NA

CDR3: CASSQPGQGWDTEAFF
DNA: TGCGCCAGCAGTCAGCCGGGACAGGGATGGGACACTGAAGCTTTCTTT
J: TRBJ1-1
V: TRBV23-1
D: TRBD1
size: NA

CDR3: CASSARTGSGETQYF
DNA: TGTGCCAGCAGCGCCAGGACAGGATCAGGGGAGACCCAGTACTTC
J: TRBJ2-5
V: TRBV7-6
D: TRBD1
size: NA

CDR3: CASSEAGDEQYF
DNA: TGTGCCAGCAGTGAAGCAGGGGACGAGCAGTACTTC
J: TRBJ2-7
V: TRBV2
D: NA
size: few

CDR3: CAWSDGQNSPLHF
DNA: TGTGCCTGGAGTGATGGACAGAATTCACCCCTCCACTTT
J: TRBJ1-6
V: TRBV30
D: NA
size: NA

CDR3: CASSSHSNSYEQYF
DNA: TGTGCCAGCAGTTCCCACAGCAATTCCTACGAGCAGTACTTC
J: TRBJ2-7
V: TRBV27
D: NA
size: few